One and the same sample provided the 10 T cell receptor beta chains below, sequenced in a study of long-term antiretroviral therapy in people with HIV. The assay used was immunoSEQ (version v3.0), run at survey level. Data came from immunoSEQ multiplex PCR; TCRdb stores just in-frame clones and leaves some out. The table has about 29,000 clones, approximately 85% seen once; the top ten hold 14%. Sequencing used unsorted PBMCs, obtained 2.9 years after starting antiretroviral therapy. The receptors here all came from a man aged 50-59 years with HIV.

This CDR3 is CSVEEPGGVWGYTF. Written as DNA, the CDR3 is TGCAGCGTTGAAGAACCGGGGGGCGTTTGGGGCTACACCTTC. V gene TRBV29-1 combines with J gene TRBJ1-2; possible D gene TRBD1, 6 bases. Trimming took off 0 bases at V and 8 bases at J, with 16 bases between the two ends. CDR1 is SQVTM and CDR2 is ANQGSEA in the germline V gene. This CDR3 has 14 residues.

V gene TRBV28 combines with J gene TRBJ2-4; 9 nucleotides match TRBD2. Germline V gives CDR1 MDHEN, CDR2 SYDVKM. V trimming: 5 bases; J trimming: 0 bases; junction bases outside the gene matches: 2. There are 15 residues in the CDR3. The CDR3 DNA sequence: TGTGCCAGCAGTCCGCGGGGGGGAGCCAAAAACATTCAGTACTTC. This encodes CASSPRGGAKNIQYF.

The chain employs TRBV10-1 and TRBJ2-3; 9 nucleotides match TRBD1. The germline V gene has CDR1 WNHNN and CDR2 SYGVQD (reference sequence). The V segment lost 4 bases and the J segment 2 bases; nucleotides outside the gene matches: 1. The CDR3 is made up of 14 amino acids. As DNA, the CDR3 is TGCGCCAGCAGTGGGGACAGGGACACAGATACGCAGTATTTT. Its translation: CASSGDRDTDTQYF.

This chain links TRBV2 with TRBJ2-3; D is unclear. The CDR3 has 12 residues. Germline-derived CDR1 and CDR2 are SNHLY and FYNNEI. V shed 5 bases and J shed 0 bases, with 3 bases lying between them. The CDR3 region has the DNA TGTGCCAGCAGTTACAGCACAGATACGCAGTATTTT. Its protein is CASSYSTDTQYF.

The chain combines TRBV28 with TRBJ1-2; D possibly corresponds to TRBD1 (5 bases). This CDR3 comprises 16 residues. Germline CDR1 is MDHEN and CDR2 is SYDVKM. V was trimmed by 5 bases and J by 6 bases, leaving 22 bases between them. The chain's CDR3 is CASSLPDGGIGNGYTF. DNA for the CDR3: TGTGCCAGCAGTCTACCCGATGGGGGGATCGGTAATGGCTACACCTTC.

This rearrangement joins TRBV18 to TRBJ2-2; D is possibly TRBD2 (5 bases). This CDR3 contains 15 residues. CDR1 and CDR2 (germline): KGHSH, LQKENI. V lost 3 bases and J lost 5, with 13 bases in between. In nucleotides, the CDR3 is TGTGCCAGCTCACCCGAGGTGACGGGGACCGGGGAGCTGTTTTTT. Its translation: CASSPEVTGTGELFF. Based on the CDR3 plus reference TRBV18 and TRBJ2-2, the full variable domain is NAGVMQNPRHLVRRRGQEARLRCSPMKGHSHVYWYRQLPEEGLKFMVYLQKENIIDESGMPKERFSAEFPKEGPSILRIQQVVRGDSAAYFCASSPEVTGTGELFFGEGSRLTVL.

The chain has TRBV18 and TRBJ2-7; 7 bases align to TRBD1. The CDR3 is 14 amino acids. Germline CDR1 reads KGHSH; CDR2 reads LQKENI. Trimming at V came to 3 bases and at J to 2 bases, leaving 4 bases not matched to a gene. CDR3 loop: CASSPGQSAYEQYF. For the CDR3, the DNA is TGTGCCAGCTCACCGGGACAGTCGGCCTACGAGCAGTACTTC. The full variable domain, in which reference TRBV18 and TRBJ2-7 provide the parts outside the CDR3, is NAGVMQNPRHLVRRRGQEARLRCSPMKGHSHVYWYRQLPEEGLKFMVYLQKENIIDESGMPKERFSAEFPKEGPSILRIQQVVRGDSAAYFCASSPGQSAYEQYFGPGTRLTVT.

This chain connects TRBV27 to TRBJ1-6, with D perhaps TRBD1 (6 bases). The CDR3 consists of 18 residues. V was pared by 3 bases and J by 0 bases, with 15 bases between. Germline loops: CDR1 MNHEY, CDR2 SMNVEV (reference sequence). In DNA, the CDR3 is TGTGCCAGCAGTTTCGGACAGATAACGAGCTCCTATAATTCACCCCTCCACTTT. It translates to CASSFGQITSSYNSPLHF.

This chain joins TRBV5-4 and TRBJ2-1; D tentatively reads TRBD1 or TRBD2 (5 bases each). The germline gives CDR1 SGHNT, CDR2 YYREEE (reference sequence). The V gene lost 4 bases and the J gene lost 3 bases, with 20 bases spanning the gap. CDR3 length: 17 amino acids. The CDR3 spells CASSMGVGRLNYNEQFF. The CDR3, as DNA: TGTGCCAGCAGCATGGGGGTGGGCAGGCTAAACTACAATGAGCAGTTCTTC.

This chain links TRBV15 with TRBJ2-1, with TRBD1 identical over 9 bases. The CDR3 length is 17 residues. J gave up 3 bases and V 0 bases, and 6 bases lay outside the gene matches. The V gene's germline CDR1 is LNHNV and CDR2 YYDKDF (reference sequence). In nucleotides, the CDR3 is TGTGCCACCAGCAGAGACCCGGACAGGGGAATCTACAATGAGCAGTTCTTC. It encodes CATSRDPDRGIYNEQFF.